The next 28 T cell receptor beta chains were all read from a single sample in a study of neurological immune-mediated disorders. TCRdb processed the 5' RACE reads anew with MiXCR; each CDR3 protein has one entry. The table shows around 47,000 distinct CDR3 sequences, with roughly 21% occurring only once. As for time point: technical triplicate 3. The source material was PBMCs. The receptors originated from a man aged 60 to 69 with HTLV-1-associated myelopathy (HAM/TSP).

This clonotype was picked up many times. The chain carries TRBV4-1 and TRBJ2-1, with unresolved D. The CDR3 totals 13 residues. Germline V lookup: CDR1 MGHRA, CDR2 YSYEKL. V dropped 3 bases and J dropped 8 bases, with 11 bases sitting between them. The CDR3 here is CASSQANRDEQFF. The CDR3 region has the DNA TGCGCCAGCAGCCAGGCCAATCGGGATGAGCAGTTCTTC.

The rearrangement joins TRBV15 to TRBJ2-5; 11 bases fit TRBD2. This CDR3 is built from 16 residues. Germline lookup yields CDR1 LNHNV and CDR2 YYDKDF (reference sequence). With 1 base clipped from V and 4 bases from J, the junction kept 5 bases outside the gene matches. The CDR3 sequence: CATSRAGGTSGETQYF. CDR3 DNA sequence: TGTGCCACCAGCAGAGCAGGGGGGACTAGCGGAGAGACCCAGTACTTC.

This clonotype appeared many times. The CDR3 bases are TGTGCCAGCAGCTTAAGTTGGTTAGCCGCCGGGGAGCTGTTTTTT. It specifies CASSLSWLAAGELFF. The chain recombines TRBV7-2 with TRBJ2-2; no reliable D call. The germline gives CDR1 SGHTA, CDR2 FQGNSA. V dropped 2 bases and J dropped 6 bases, with 13 bases sitting between them. This CDR3 contains 15 residues.

This clonotype is classed as medium-sized. This sequence joins TRBV7-2 and TRBJ2-3, with D unresolved. The CDR3 totals 13 residues. V dropped 4 bases and J dropped 1 base, with 6 bases sitting between them. Germline CDR1 SGHTA, CDR2 FQGNSA. The CDR3 protein is CASSSYGTDTQYF. The CDR3 DNA reads as TGTGCCAGCAGCTCATATGGCACAGATACGCAGTATTTT.

This clonotype has ten or more counts. The CDR3 spells CSAPRTSGPWEQYF. CDR3 bases: TGCAGTGCTCCTCGGACTAGCGGGCCCTGGGAGCAGTACTTC. This chain connects TRBV20-1 to TRBJ2-7; 11 nucleotides match TRBD2. Looked up from germline, CDR1 is DFQATT and CDR2 is SNEGSKA (reference sequence). J was trimmed by 7 bases and V by 5 bases; bases with no gene match: 10. This CDR3 comprises 14 residues.

This clonotype is labeled as medium-sized (0.01 to 0.1%). The rearrangement links TRBV29-1 to TRBJ1-1, with 7 bases that match TRBD1. CDR1 SQVTM and CDR2 ANQGSEA come from the germline V gene. The CDR3 covers 12 residues. With 7 bases clipped from V and 4 bases from J, the junction kept 6 bases outside the gene matches. The CDR3 reads CSAYRGSTEAFF. CDR3 bases: TGCAGCGCCTACAGGGGAAGCACTGAAGCTTTCTTT.

This clonotype was recorded many times. The genes are TRBV5-6 and TRBJ2-1, with 7 bases that match TRBD1. There are 16 residues in the CDR3. V dropped 1 base and J dropped 3; count of bases not matched to a gene: 7. The germline gives CDR1 SGHDT, CDR2 YYEEEE. The CDR3 reads CASSLSAGGSYNEQFF. The CDR3 DNA is TGTGCCAGCAGCTTGTCGGCAGGGGGAAGCTACAATGAGCAGTTCTTC.

V is TRBV5-1 and J is TRBJ2-1, with D maybe TRBD2 (6 bases). V shed 4 bases and J shed 3 bases, with 17 bases lying between them. This CDR3 spans 16 amino acids. Germline loops: CDR1 SGHRS, CDR2 YFSETQ. CDR3 DNA sequence: TGCGCCAGCAGCACTATACCGGGACTCCACTACAATGAGCAGTTCTTC. Its translation is CASSTIPGLHYNEQFF.

CDR3 protein: CASSRDRGSQPQHF. CDR3 in DNA: TGTGCCAGCAGTAGGGACAGGGGCTCCCAGCCCCAGCATTTT. The gene calls are TRBV12-3 or TRBV12-4 and TRBJ1-5, with 10 bases aligning to TRBD1. The CDR3 runs 14 residues. V gave up 5 bases and J gave up 7 bases; unmatched junction bases: 5.

This clonotype was seen repeatedly, ten times or more. The rearrangement joins TRBV28 to TRBJ2-7; the match to TRBD2 covers 7 bases. CDR1 MDHEN and CDR2 SYDVKM come from the germline V gene. The ends lost 3 bases at V and 2 bases at J; junction bases unmatched: 4. This CDR3 comprises 14 residues. The CDR3 region is CASSLGGVAYEQYF. In DNA, the CDR3 is TGTGCCAGCAGTTTGGGGGGGGTGGCCTACGAGCAGTACTTC.

This clonotype was seen at least ten times. The V call is TRBV25-1, the J call TRBJ1-2; 7 bases fit TRBD1. J gave up 3 bases and V 0 bases, and 4 bases lay outside the gene matches. The CDR3 has 15 amino acids. Germline CDR1 reads MGHDK; CDR2 reads SYGVNS. CDR3: CASSEYYQGDYGYTF. The CDR3 DNA follows: TGTGCCAGCAGTGAATATTACCAGGGGGACTATGGCTACACCTTC.

The chain joins TRBV29-1 to TRBJ2-2; 7 bases align to TRBD1. The CDR3 has 14 amino acids. Per the germline V gene, CDR1 is SQVTM and CDR2 is ANQGSEA. The V gene end was trimmed by 6 bases and the J gene end by 1 base; junction bases not matched to a gene: 5. The DNA for the CDR3 is TGCAGCGTCGCAGACAGGGTGAACACCGGGGAGCTGTTTTTT. Its protein product is CSVADRVNTGELFF.

This clonotype was recorded at least ten times. DNA for the CDR3: TGTGCCAGTAGTTCCGGCCGCTATGGCTACACCTTC. Protein sequence: CASSSGRYGYTF. The chain employs TRBV19 and TRBJ1-2; D is unclear. The CDR3 loop spans 12 amino acids. CDR1 is LNHDA, CDR2 SQIVND, per germline (reference sequence). Trimming took 5 bases from V and 4 from J, leaving 8 bases between them. Supplemented by reference TRBV19 and TRBJ1-2, the full variable domain reads DGGITQSPKYLFRKEGQNVTLSCEQNLNHDAMYWYRQDPGQGLRLIYYSQIVNDFQKGDIAEGYSVSREKKESFPLTVTSAQKNPTAFYLCASSSGRYGYTFGSGTRLTVV.

This clonotype showed up many times. The chain combines TRBV5-1 with TRBJ1-2, with unresolved D. This CDR3 is built from 14 residues. Germline lookup yields CDR1 SGHRS and CDR2 YFSETQ. The germline V and J ends were trimmed by 1 base and 4 bases, with 11 bases remaining between them. This CDR3 reads CASSLNGDGYGYTF. CDR3 nucleotides: TGCGCCAGCAGCTTGAATGGAGACGGCTATGGCTACACCTTC.

This clonotype showed up many times. V and J are TRBV29-1 and TRBJ2-5, with D possibly being TRBD1 (6 bases). CDR3 length: 13 amino acids. The germline CDR1 and CDR2 sequences are SQVTM and ANQGSEA. Trimming took off 6 bases at V and 3 bases at J, with 14 bases between the two ends. In DNA, the CDR3 is TGCAGCGTACCCACCGGGACAAAAGAGACCCAGTACTTC. This codes for CSVPTGTKETQYF.

This clonotype showed up many times. This chain joins TRBV5-1 and TRBJ2-2; D possibly corresponds to TRBD1 (5 bases). In germline, CDR1 is SGHRS, CDR2 YFSETQ. The CDR3 is made up of 16 amino acids. The V end was cut by 0 bases, the J end by 2 bases, with 11 bases between. Here the CDR3 reads CASSLAGQGNTGELFF. For the CDR3, the DNA is TGCGCCAGCAGCTTGGCAGGCCAGGGCAACACCGGGGAGCTGTTTTTT.

This clonotype was seen at least ten times. This chain uses TRBV5-1 with TRBJ2-1, with 7 bases lining up with TRBD2. CDR1 SGHRS and CDR2 YFSETQ come from the germline V gene. Germline trimming cut 2 bases from V and 5 bases from J; bases unmatched to any gene: 7. The CDR3 extends over 15 amino acids. The CDR3 reads CASSFLAGLDNEQFF. CDR3 nucleotides: TGCGCCAGCAGCTTTTTAGCGGGCCTCGACAATGAGCAGTTCTTC.

V gene TRBV2 combines with J gene TRBJ1-1; D unresolved. The CDR3 spans 13 residues. Trimming removed 6 bases from V and 3 bases from J, with 11 bases in between. CDR1 and CDR2 from the germline V gene are SNHLY and FYNNEI. CDR3 sequence: CASREGRDTEAFF. The CDR3 nucleotides are TGTGCCAGCAGGGAGGGAAGGGACACTGAAGCTTTCTTT.

This clonotype was counted at least ten times. The rearrangement links TRBV20-1 to TRBJ2-3; D is possibly TRBD2 (6 bases). CDR1 DFQATT and CDR2 SNEGSKA come from the germline V gene (reference sequence). The CDR3 contains 13 residues. V was trimmed by 3 bases and J by 6 bases, leaving 13 bases between them. CDR3 protein: CSARVGSSDTQYF. CDR3 sequence (DNA): TGCAGTGCTAGGGTCGGGAGTTCTGATACGCAGTATTTT.

This clonotype was counted ten times or more. The chain recombines TRBV20-1 with TRBJ2-3; the match to TRBD1 covers 7 bases. V dropped 5 bases and J dropped 0; count of bases not matched to a gene: 5. The CDR3 has 14 amino acids. CDR1 and CDR2 from the germline V gene are DFQATT and SNEGSKA (reference sequence). The CDR3 spells CSARDSLSTDTQYF. CDR3 DNA: TGCAGTGCTCGGGACAGCCTAAGCACAGATACGCAGTATTTT.

This clonotype was observed at least ten times. The chain employs TRBV7-8 and TRBJ2-1; D gene ambiguous. The CDR3 covers 13 residues. Germline CDR1 SGHVS, CDR2 FQNEAQ. V was shortened by 1 base and J by 2 bases, with 3 bases between the two germline ends. The CDR3 region has the DNA TGTGCCAGCAGCTTAGAAACCTACAATGAGCAGTTCTTC. Its protein product is CASSLETYNEQFF.

This clonotype was observed at least ten times. The chain couples TRBV10-1 to TRBJ1-5, with TRBD1 matching 7 bases. The ends lost 0 bases at V and 5 bases at J; junction bases unmatched: 10. The CDR3 runs to 17 residues. Per germline, CDR1 WNHNN and CDR2 SYGVQD (reference sequence). This CDR3 is CASSESVPQGGDQPQHF. In DNA form, the CDR3 reads TGCGCCAGCAGTGAGTCGGTCCCGCAGGGGGGGGATCAGCCCCAGCATTTT.

This clonotype was counted at least ten times. V and J are TRBV6-1 and TRBJ2-1; the match to TRBD2 covers 12 bases. Germline V CDR1 and CDR2: MNHNS, SASEGT. This CDR3 is 14 amino acids long. V lost 7 bases to trimming and J lost 9 bases; unmatched junction nucleotides: 7. The CDR3, as DNA: TGTGCCAGCATTCTAGCGGGAGGGCCGAGTGAGCAGTTCTTC. Its protein is CASILAGGPSEQFF.

This clonotype was counted at least ten times. V and J are TRBV3-1 and TRBJ1-1, with TRBD1 as a possible D gene (5 bases). CDR1 LGHDT and CDR2 YNNKEL come from the germline V gene (reference sequence). This CDR3 contains 15 residues. The germline V and J ends were trimmed by 2 bases and 0 bases, with 10 bases remaining between them. CDR3 DNA: TGTGCCAGCAGCCAAAAGGCAGGGATGAACACTGAAGCTTTCTTT. It yields the protein CASSQKAGMNTEAFF.

This clonotype was detected ten times or more. This chain links TRBV18 with TRBJ1-2; D not certain. Germline lookup yields CDR1 KGHSH and CDR2 LQKENI. The germline V and J ends were trimmed by 2 bases and 9 bases, with 13 bases remaining between them. The CDR3 runs 13 residues. For the CDR3, the DNA is TGTGCCAGCTCACCATCGCCTAAAGGGAGCTACACCTTC. Amino acids: CASSPSPKGSYTF. Variable domain in full (rest from reference TRBV18 and TRBJ1-2): NAGVMQNPRHLVRRRGQEARLRCSPMKGHSHVYWYRQLPEEGLKFMVYLQKENIIDESGMPKERFSAEFPKEGPSILRIQQVVRGDSAAYFCASSPSPKGSYTFGSGTRLTVV.

V gene TRBV28 combines with J gene TRBJ1-4, with TRBD1 as a possible D gene (5 bases). The CDR3 is 15 amino acids. Trimming took off 4 bases at V and 5 bases at J, with 14 bases between the two ends. Germline CDR1 MDHEN, CDR2 SYDVKM. For the CDR3, the DNA is TGTGCCAGCAGTTCCGGGGGGGGTCCCAATGAAAAACTGTTTTTT. This encodes CASSSGGGPNEKLFF.

This clonotype came up many times. The chain couples TRBV7-2 to TRBJ2-2, with D tentatively TRBD2 (6 bases). The germline V gene encodes CDR1 SGHTA and CDR2 FQGNSA. Trimming removed 5 bases from V and 6 bases from J, with 13 bases in between. The CDR3 contains 14 residues. The CDR3 spells CASSKRRESGELFF. DNA for the CDR3: TGTGCCAGCAGCAAGAGACGGGAGTCCGGGGAGCTGTTTTTT.

There are many counts of this clonotype. The genes are TRBV6-5 and TRBJ2-7, with D possibly matching TRBD1 (8 bases). Per the germline V gene, CDR1 is MNHEY and CDR2 is SVGAGI. V lost 6 bases to trimming and J lost 1 base, with 19 bases between them. This CDR3 is built from 16 residues. CDR3 sequence (DNA): TGTGCCAGCAGGCGCCTACAGGGGGGGGAGTCCTACGAGCAGTACTTC. It codes for CASRRLQGGESYEQYF.